The present T cell receptor beta chain was sequenced within a study of blood T cells in healthy people across ages. Study-wide points: Naive T cell percentage showed a strong correlation with the diversity of TCR beta. Among long-lived donors, naive CD4+ cells were more numerous and diversity higher than in aged donors. TCR beta diversity, measured per million T cells, fell in a roughly linear way with age.

This clonotype was seen a few times. The antigen is not known. With a J-beta primer mix and a sample-barcoded 5' primer, a second PCR ran about 7 to 11 cycles. TCRdb processed the 5' RACE reads anew with MiXCR; each CDR3 protein has one entry. This sample yields nearly 800,000 distinct CDR3 sequences, of which 20% to 25% are seen a single time; 3% to 4.5% belongs to the top ten. The same sample was also studied in work on T cells of mothers and their children. That paper states: Related mother-child pairs shared slightly more overlap than unrelated pairs, but the difference was non-significant.

Sequenced material: blood. This clonotype originated in a boy aged 5-17 years in good health.

Here the CDR3 DNA reads TGTGCCAGCAGCCAATCAGTTAGGGGACAGATCAATCAGCCCCAGCATTTT. Its protein is CASSQSVRGQINQPQHF. The rearrangement joins TRBV3-1 to TRBJ1-5; 7 nucleotides match TRBD1. Germline-derived CDR1 and CDR2 are LGHDT and YNNKEL (reference sequence). V dropped 2 bases and J dropped 3; count of bases not matched to a gene: 10. The CDR3 length is 17 residues. Supplemented by reference TRBV3-1 and TRBJ1-5, the full variable domain reads DTAVSQTPKYLVTQMGNDKSIKCEQNLGHDTMYWYKQDSKKFLKIMFSYNNKELIINETVPNRFSPKSPDKAHLNLHINSLELGDSAVYFCASSQSVRGQINQPQHFGDGTRLSIL.